Following are 22 T cell receptor beta chains from one sample sequenced in a study of T cell repertoires in cytomegalovirus infection. MiXCR was run by TCRdb on the reads, yielding one entry per CDR3 protein. The repertoire consists of just under 300,000 distinct CDR3 sequences, with about a tenth occurring once and the leading ten covering around 2.4%. The sequencing input was PBMCs. The receptors were sampled from a human donor in good health (CMV status not recorded). Some clones in this sample may be carry-over from other donors' samples.

This clonotype was found many times. The rearrangement joins TRBV6-4 to TRBJ1-6, with D possibly being TRBD1 (5 bases). This CDR3 is 16 amino acids long. Per the germline V gene, CDR1 is MRHNA and CDR2 is SNTAGT. V gave up 9 bases and J gave up 6 bases, with 21 bases separating them. The CDR3 DNA is TGTGCCAGTCCAACGGGACGAACTGGGGGTAATTCACCCCTCCACTTT. Amino acid sequence: CASPTGRTGGNSPLHF.

This clonotype was seen repeatedly, ten times or more. At one of its ends the junction is not consistent with the germline gene, which may arise from a read error. The V gene is TRBV15, the J gene TRBJ2-7; 8 bases line up with TRBD2. Germline CDR1 LNHNV, CDR2 YYDKDF (reference sequence). The CDR3 has 14 residues. The CDR3: CATSRDRGGELRNF. DNA for the CDR3: TGTGCCACCAGCAGAGATCGGGGGGGGGAGTTGCGAAACTTC.

This clonotype has at least ten counts. The genes are TRBV20-1 and TRBJ1-5, with D uncertain. The CDR3 sequence is 15 residues long. The V end lost 3 bases, the J end lost 4 bases, and 16 bases lay between the germline ends. Germline CDR1 is DFQATT and CDR2 is SNEGSKA (reference sequence). The CDR3 region has the DNA TGCAGTGCTAGTAGTGGGGAGCTTGTGAATCAGCCCCAGCATTTT. Translation gives CSASSGELVNQPQHF.

This clonotype has a count of ten or more. The V call is TRBV29-1, the J call TRBJ1-1; possibly TRBD1 for D (5 bases). CDR3 length: 13 residues. Trimming pared 3 bases from V and 1 base from J, leaving 9 bases between. Germline V lookup: CDR1 SQVTM, CDR2 ANQGSEA. In nucleotides, the CDR3 is TGCAGCGTTGAGCGGGGGTGGAACACTGAAGCTTTCTTT. Encoded protein: CSVERGWNTEAFF.

This chain joins TRBV3-1 and TRBJ2-7; no clear D. V was clipped by 1 base and J by 7 bases, with 11 bases between them. The CDR3 length is 13 residues. In germline, CDR1 is LGHDT, CDR2 YNNKEL (reference sequence). This CDR3 is CASSQVLNGEQYV. DNA of the CDR3: TGTGCCAGCAGCCAAGTTCTAAACGGGGAGCAGTACGTC.

The V and J genes are TRBV29-1 and TRBJ1-1; 8 nucleotides align to TRBD1. Germline values: CDR1 SQVTM, CDR2 ANQGSEA. The J segment lost 5 bases and the V segment lost 3 bases, leaving 8 bases of the junction unmatched. The CDR3 runs 14 residues. The CDR3 protein is CSVDRPQGGTEAFF. For the CDR3, the DNA is TGCAGCGTTGATCGTCCACAGGGGGGAACTGAAGCTTTCTTT. Based on the CDR3 plus reference TRBV29-1 and TRBJ1-1, the full variable domain is SAVISQKPSRDICQRGTSLTIQCQVDSQVTMMFWYRQQPGQSLTLIATANQGSEATYESGFVIDKFPISRPNLTFSTLTVSNMSPEDSSIYLCSVDRPQGGTEAFFGQGTRLTVV.

This clonotype was seen at least ten times. The rearrangement uses TRBV27 and TRBJ2-5, with D perhaps matching TRBD2 (5 bases). Per the germline V gene, CDR1 is MNHEY and CDR2 is SMNVEV (reference sequence). Trimming took off 6 bases at V and 3 bases at J, with 14 bases between the two ends. The CDR3 length is 14 residues. The CDR3 here is CASRKSGPKETQYF. The CDR3 DNA follows: TGTGCCAGCAGGAAGAGCGGCCCCAAAGAGACCCAGTACTTC.

This clonotype was counted ten times or more. V gene TRBV20-1 combines with J gene TRBJ2-3, with D possibly TRBD2 on 5 matching bases. V lost 6 bases to trimming and J lost 4 bases, with 14 bases between them. Per germline, CDR1 DFQATT and CDR2 SNEGSKA (reference sequence). The CDR3 has 13 amino acids. The CDR3 region is CSARTPTADTQYF. The CDR3 DNA reads TGCAGTGCCAGGACTCCCACCGCAGATACGCAGTATTTT.

The V gene is TRBV6-1, the J gene TRBJ2-1; maybe TRBD2 (7 bases). CDR1 is MNHNS and CDR2 is SASEGT in the germline V gene. The CDR3 has 19 residues. V was clipped by 0 bases and J by 7 bases, with 25 bases between them. CDR3 loop: CASSEAGHLGGGQGNEQFF. In nucleotides, the CDR3 is TGTGCCAGCAGTGAAGCGGGGCACTTAGGCGGGGGCCAAGGGAATGAGCAGTTCTTC.

This clonotype was counted ten times or more. The chain uses TRBV12-3 or TRBV12-4 and TRBJ2-3, with TRBD1 matching over 7 bases. J lost 5 bases, V lost 2 bases, and 4 bases had no gene match. The CDR3 has 14 residues. CDR3 sequence reads: CASSLLGDRDTQYF. DNA for the CDR3: TGTGCCAGCAGTTTATTGGGGGACAGAGATACGCAGTATTTT.

This clonotype appeared many times. V is TRBV18 and J is TRBJ1-5; 7 bases map to TRBD1. The trim removed 1 base at V and 11 bases at J, leaving 11 bases unmatched. CDR3 length: 15 residues. The germline V gene encodes CDR1 KGHSH and CDR2 LQKENI. CDR3 residues: CASSPLGQVGGTQHF. CDR3 in DNA: TGTGCCAGCTCACCACTCGGACAGGTTGGTGGGACCCAGCATTTT.

Many counts were recorded for this clonotype. The CDR3 bases are TGCGCCAGCAGCCAGAGGGGGGGGCCGAGAGTTTCACCCCTCCACTTT. As protein: CASSQRGGPRVSPLHF. V gene TRBV23-1 combines with J gene TRBJ1-6, with D perhaps TRBD1 (6 bases). TRBV23-1 is placed among ORFs of uncertain function. Trimming took off 6 bases at V and 9 bases at J, with 21 bases between the two ends. The CDR3 length is 16 residues.

The table lists this clonotype with many counts. This chain uses TRBV25-1 with TRBJ1-1; no clear D gene. Germline CDR1 and CDR2: MGHDK and SYGVNS. The CDR3 is 13 amino acids. V was cut by 4 bases and J by 6 bases, with 12 bases left in between. The CDR3 loop reads CASSVKGGPEAFF. The DNA of the CDR3 is TGTGCCAGCAGTGTAAAGGGTGGCCCTGAAGCTTTCTTT.

This clonotype was observed many times. The gene calls are TRBV19 and TRBJ2-2, with D unclear. Per germline, CDR1 LNHDA and CDR2 SQIVND (reference sequence). The CDR3 totals 12 residues. Trimming removed 9 bases at V and 7 bases at J, with 12 bases between. This CDR3 is CASTRGSGELFF. The CDR3 nucleotides read TGTGCCAGCACCCGCGGAAGCGGGGAGCTGTTTTTT.

This chain joins TRBV19 and TRBJ1-1; D is unclear. Germline-derived CDR1 and CDR2 are LNHDA and SQIVND (reference sequence). The CDR3 length is 13 residues. Trimming cost V 4 bases and J 0 bases, with 6 bases left between them. The CDR3 loop is CASSREVNTEAFF. CDR3 DNA: TGTGCCAGTAGTAGGGAGGTGAACACTGAAGCTTTCTTT.

There are a few counts of this clonotype. The J gene is TRBJ1-6, the V gene TRBV19, with unresolved D. CDR3 length: 14 residues. Trimming pared 0 bases from V and 7 bases from J, leaving 7 bases between. Germline values: CDR1 LNHDA, CDR2 SQIVND (reference sequence). CDR3 sequence reads: CASSIEGLNSPLHF. The CDR3 DNA reads as TGTGCCAGTAGTATAGAAGGTTTGAATTCACCCCTCCACTTT. Full variable domain (missing parts from reference TRBV19 and TRBJ1-6): DGGITQSPKYLFRKEGQNVTLSCEQNLNHDAMYWYRQDPGQGLRLIYYSQIVNDFQKGDIAEGYSVSREKKESFPLTVTSAQKNPTAFYLCASSIEGLNSPLHFGNGTRLTVT.

This clonotype was recorded many times. The chain uses TRBV12-3 or TRBV12-4 and TRBJ1-1; D possibly corresponds to TRBD1 (5 bases). Trimming shortened V by 7 bases and J by 4 bases, and 13 bases separated the two germline ends. The CDR3 length is 13 residues. In DNA form, the CDR3 reads TGTGCCAGCATGGAGGGGCCGGGCACTGAAGCTTTCTTT. This sequence encodes CASMEGPGTEAFF.

There are many counts of this clonotype. The chain joins TRBV7-6 to TRBJ1-1, with D possibly TRBD1 on 5 matching bases. This CDR3 region has 15 residues. V was cut by 4 bases and J by 0 bases, with 12 bases left in between. Germline-derived CDR1 and CDR2 are SGHVS and FNYEAQ. CDR3 nucleotides: TGTGCCAGCAGCTCGGGACGGGCCATGAACACTGAAGCTTTCTTT. This encodes CASSSGRAMNTEAFF.

There are a few counts of this clonotype. The chain has TRBV27 and TRBJ1-4; 9 nucleotides align to TRBD1. Germline V CDR1 and CDR2: MNHEY, SMNVEV (reference sequence). The V segment lost 5 bases and the J segment 4 bases; nucleotides outside the gene matches: 5. The CDR3 contains 15 residues. This CDR3 is CASSPLTGGNEKLFF. The CDR3 DNA follows: TGTGCCAGCAGTCCGTTGACAGGGGGTAATGAAAAACTGTTTTTT.

There are many counts of this clonotype. The V gene is TRBV20-1, the J gene TRBJ2-1; D might be TRBD2 (6 bases). Per the germline V gene, CDR1 is DFQATT and CDR2 is SNEGSKA (reference sequence). The CDR3 is 15 amino acids. The V gene lost 1 base and the J gene lost 4 bases, with 14 bases spanning the gap. The CDR3 sequence: CSARVLTSGYNEQFF. In nucleotides, the CDR3 is TGCAGTGCTAGAGTACTGACTAGTGGTTACAATGAGCAGTTCTTC.

The V gene is TRBV7-8, the J gene TRBJ2-2, with 10 bases lining up with TRBD2. The CDR3 contains 17 residues. Germline V CDR1 and CDR2: SGHVS, FQNEAQ. V dropped 8 bases and J dropped 3; count of bases not matched to a gene: 12. CDR3 sequence (DNA): TGTGCCAGCGAAACCTTTTTAGCGGGAGGAGACACCGGGGAGCTGTTTTTT. It encodes CASETFLAGGDTGELFF.

V usage is TRBV27 and J usage is TRBJ2-1; D perhaps matches TRBD2 (6 bases). This CDR3 is 14 amino acids long. Trimming pared 6 bases from V and 4 bases from J, leaving 13 bases between. Per the germline V gene, CDR1 is MNHEY and CDR2 is SMNVEV (reference sequence). The chain's CDR3 is CASSYFGGYNEQFF. CDR3 coding DNA: TGTGCCAGCAGCTATTTCGGGGGATACAATGAGCAGTTCTTC.